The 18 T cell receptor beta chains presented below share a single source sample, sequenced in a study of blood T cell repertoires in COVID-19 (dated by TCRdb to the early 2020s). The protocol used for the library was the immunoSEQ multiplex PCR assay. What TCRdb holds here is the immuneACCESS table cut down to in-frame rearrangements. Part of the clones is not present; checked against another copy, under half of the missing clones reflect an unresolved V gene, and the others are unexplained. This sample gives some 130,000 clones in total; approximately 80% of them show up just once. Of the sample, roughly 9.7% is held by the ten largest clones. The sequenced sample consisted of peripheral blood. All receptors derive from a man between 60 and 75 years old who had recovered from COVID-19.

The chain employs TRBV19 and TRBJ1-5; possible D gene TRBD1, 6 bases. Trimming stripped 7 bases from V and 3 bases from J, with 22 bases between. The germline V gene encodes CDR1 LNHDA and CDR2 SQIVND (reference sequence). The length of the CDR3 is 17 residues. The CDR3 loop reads CASTPWGRGSLNQPQHF. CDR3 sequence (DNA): TGTGCCAGTACCCCCTGGGGCAGGGGCTCTCTCAATCAGCCCCAGCATTTT.

This chain's CDR3 is CASSTRAMRTDTQYF. CDR3 nucleotide sequence: TGTGCCAGCAGCACCCGCGCAATGCGCACAGATACGCAGTATTTT. This rearrangement joins TRBV5-8 to TRBJ2-3; D gene uncertain. The germline V gene has CDR1 SGHTS and CDR2 YDEGEE. Trimming took 4 bases from V and 1 from J, leaving 13 bases between them. This CDR3 contains 15 residues.

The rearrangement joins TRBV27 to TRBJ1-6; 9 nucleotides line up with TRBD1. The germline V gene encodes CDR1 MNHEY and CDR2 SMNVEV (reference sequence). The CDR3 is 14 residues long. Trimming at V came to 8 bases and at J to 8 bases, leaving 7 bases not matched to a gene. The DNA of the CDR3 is TGTGCCAGCCCTCGGACAGGGGATGATTCACCCCTCCACTTT. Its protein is CASPRTGDDSPLHF.

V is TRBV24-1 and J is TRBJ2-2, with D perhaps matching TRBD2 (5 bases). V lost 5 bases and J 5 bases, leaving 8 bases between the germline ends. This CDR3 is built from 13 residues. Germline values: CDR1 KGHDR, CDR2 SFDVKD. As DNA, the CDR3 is TGTGCCACCAGTGGACCGGGGACCGGGGAGCTGTTTTTT. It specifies CATSGPGTGELFF.

The CDR3 DNA is TGTGCCAGCAGTTTGGCGGGACTAGCGGGGGCCCTAATGGGGACAGATACGCAGTATTTT. Its protein product is CASSLAGLAGALMGTDTQYF. The J gene is TRBJ2-3, the V gene TRBV27, with 14 bases fitting TRBD2. Germline V CDR1 and CDR2: MNHEY, SMNVEV (reference sequence). Unmatched junction bases numbered 14, after V lost 3 bases and J lost 3 bases. The CDR3 spans 20 residues.

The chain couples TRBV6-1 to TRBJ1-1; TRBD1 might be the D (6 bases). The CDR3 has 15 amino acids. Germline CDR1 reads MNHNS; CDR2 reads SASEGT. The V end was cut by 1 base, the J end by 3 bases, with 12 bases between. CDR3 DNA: TGTGCCAGCAGTGAAGTTAGAGGGGGAGACACTGAAGCTTTCTTT. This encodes CASSEVRGGDTEAFF.

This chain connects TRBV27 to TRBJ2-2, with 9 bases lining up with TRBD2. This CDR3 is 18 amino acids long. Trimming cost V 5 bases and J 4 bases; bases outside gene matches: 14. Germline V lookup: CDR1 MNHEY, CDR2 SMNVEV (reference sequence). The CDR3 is CASSPPPLSGSVTGELFF. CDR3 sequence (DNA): TGTGCCAGCAGTCCACCCCCCCTTAGCGGGAGCGTCACCGGGGAGCTGTTTTTT.

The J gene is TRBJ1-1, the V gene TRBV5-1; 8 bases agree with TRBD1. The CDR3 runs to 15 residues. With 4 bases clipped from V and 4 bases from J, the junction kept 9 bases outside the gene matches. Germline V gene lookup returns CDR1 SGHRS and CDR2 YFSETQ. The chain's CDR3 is CASSVQTGVGTEAFF. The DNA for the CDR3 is TGCGCCAGCAGCGTCCAGACAGGGGTGGGCACTGAAGCTTTCTTT.

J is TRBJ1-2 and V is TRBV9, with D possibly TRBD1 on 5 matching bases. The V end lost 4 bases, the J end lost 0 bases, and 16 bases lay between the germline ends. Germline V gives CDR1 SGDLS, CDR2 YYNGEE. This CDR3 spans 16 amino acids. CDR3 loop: CASSRRGEEANYGYTF. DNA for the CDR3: TGTGCCAGCAGCCGCCGAGGGGAGGAAGCTAACTATGGCTACACCTTC.

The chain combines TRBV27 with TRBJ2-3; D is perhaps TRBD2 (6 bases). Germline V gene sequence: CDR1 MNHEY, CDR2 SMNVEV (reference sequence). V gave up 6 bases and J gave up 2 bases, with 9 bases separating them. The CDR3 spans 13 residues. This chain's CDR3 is CASRAGNTDTQYF. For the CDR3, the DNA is TGTGCCAGCAGGGCGGGAAACACAGATACGCAGTATTTT.

CDR3 sequence: CASSPSSGQVFSGNTIYF. The CDR3 DNA reads as TGTGCCAGCAGTCCCTCCTCCGGACAGGTTTTCTCTGGAAACACCATATATTTT. The chain couples TRBV27 to TRBJ1-3; TRBD1 matches 7 bases. The CDR3 is 18 amino acids. The germline gives CDR1 MNHEY, CDR2 SMNVEV (reference sequence). After removal of 5 bases from V and 0 bases from J, the junction contained 13 bases not matched to a gene.

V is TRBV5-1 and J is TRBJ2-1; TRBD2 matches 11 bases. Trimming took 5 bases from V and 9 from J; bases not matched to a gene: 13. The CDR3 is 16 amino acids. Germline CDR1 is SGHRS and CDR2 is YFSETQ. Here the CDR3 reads CASRVILAGVQGEQFF. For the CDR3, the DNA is TGCGCCAGCAGGGTTATACTAGCGGGAGTTCAAGGTGAGCAGTTCTTC.

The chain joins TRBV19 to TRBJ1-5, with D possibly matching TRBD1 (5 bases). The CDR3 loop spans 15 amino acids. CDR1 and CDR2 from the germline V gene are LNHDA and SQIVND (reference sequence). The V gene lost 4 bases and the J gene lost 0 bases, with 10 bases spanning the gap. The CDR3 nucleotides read TGTGCCAGTAGTACCGGGACTCCTAGCAATCAGCCCCAGCATTTT. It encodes CASSTGTPSNQPQHF.

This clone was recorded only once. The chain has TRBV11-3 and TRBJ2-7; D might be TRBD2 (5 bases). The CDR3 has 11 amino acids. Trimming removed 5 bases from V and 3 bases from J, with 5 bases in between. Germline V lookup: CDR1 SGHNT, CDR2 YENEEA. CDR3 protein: CASSSGYEQYF. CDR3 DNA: TGTGCCAGCAGCAGCGGCTACGAGCAGTACTTC. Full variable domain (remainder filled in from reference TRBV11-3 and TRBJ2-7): EAGVVQSPRYKIIEKKQPVAFWCNPISGHNTLYWYLQNLGQGPELLIRYENEEAVDDSQLPKDRFSAERLKGVDSTLKIQPAELGDSAVYLCASSSGYEQYFGPGTRLTVT.

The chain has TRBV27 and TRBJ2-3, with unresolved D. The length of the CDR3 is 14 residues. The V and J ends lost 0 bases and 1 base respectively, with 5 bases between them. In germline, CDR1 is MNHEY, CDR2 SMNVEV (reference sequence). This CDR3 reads CASSLSTGTDTQYF. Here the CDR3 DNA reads TGTGCCAGCAGTTTATCTACGGGCACAGATACGCAGTATTTT.

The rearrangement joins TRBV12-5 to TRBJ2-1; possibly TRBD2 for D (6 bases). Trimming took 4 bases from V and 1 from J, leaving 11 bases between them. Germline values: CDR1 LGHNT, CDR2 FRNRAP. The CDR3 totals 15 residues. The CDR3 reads CASGSAGLSYNEQFF. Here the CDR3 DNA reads TGTGCTAGTGGTTCAGCGGGCTTATCCTACAATGAGCAGTTCTTC.

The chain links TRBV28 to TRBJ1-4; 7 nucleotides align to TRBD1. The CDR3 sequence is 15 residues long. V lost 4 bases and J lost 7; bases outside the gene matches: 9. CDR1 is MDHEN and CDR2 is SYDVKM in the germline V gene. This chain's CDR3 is CASSSHRGIIEKLFF. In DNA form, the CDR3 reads TGTGCCAGCAGTTCTCACAGGGGAATAATTGAAAAACTGTTTTTT.

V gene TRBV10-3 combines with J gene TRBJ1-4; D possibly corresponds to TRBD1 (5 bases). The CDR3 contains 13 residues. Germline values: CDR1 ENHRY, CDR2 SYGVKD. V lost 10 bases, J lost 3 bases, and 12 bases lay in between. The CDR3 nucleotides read TGTGCCACGGCGGCGGGGCCTAATGAAAAACTGTTTTTT. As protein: CATAAGPNEKLFF.